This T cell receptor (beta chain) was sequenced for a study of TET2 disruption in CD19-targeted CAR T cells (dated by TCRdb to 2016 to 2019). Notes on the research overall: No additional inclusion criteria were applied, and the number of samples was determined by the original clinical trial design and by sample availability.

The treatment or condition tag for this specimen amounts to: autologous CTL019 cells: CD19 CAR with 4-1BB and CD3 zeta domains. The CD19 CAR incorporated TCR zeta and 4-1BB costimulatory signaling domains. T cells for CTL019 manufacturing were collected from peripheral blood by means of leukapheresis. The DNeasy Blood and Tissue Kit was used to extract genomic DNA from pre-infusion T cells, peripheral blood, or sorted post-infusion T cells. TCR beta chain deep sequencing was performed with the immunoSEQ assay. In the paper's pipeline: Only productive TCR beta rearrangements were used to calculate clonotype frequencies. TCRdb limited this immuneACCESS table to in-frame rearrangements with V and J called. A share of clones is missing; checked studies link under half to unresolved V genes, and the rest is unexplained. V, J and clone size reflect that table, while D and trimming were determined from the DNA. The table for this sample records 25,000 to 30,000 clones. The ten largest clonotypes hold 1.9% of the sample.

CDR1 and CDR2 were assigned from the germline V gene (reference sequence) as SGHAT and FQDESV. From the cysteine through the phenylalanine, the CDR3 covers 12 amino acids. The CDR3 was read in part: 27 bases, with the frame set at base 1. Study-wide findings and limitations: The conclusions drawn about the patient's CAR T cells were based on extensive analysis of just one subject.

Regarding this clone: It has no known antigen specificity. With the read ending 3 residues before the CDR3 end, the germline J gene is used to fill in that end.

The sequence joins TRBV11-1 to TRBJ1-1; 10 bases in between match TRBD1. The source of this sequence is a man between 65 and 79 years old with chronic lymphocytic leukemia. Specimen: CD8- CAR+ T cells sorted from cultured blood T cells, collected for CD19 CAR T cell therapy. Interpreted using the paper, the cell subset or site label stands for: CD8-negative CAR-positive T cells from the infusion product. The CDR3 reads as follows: CASSLGQGRAFF. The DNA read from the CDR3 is TGTGCCAGCAGCTTGGGACAGGGGAGA.